This T cell receptor beta chain was recovered during a study of cytomegalovirus exposure and HLA in healthy donors. Study outcomes and limitations: CMV serostatus was the sole immune exposure data available.

There are 13 residues in the CDR3. V lost 0 bases and J lost 9, with 9 bases in between. Germline V gene data show CDR1 as SGHAT and CDR2 as FQNNGV. As concerns this clone: Its antigen is still unknown.

The PCR was carried out with 60 Vbeta primers and 13 Jbeta primers. Assay: immunoSEQ multiplex PCR; the TCRdb copy retains only in-frame clones and omits some. The data hold 250,000 to 350,000 clones, with under 80% observed a single time. This TCR was sampled from a female donor in good health and CMV-seronegative. Sequenced sample: PBMCs. The chain combines TRBV11-2 with TRBJ2-1; D is possibly TRBD1 (6 bases). The CDR3 reads CASSLEQGIEQFF. In DNA form, the CDR3 reads TGTGCCAGCAGCTTAGAACAGGGTATTGAGCAGTTCTTC.